Below are 15 T cell receptor beta chains sequenced from a single sample in a study of cytomegalovirus exposure and HLA in healthy donors. Primers: 60 Vbeta forward and 13 Jbeta reverse. Libraries were prepared by immunoSEQ multiplex PCR; TCRdb keeps only in-frame clonotypes and omits some of them. The listing records fewer than 45,000 clones. Sequenced sample: PBMCs. The receptors were sampled from a woman in her twenties or thirties in good health and CMV-seronegative.

V and J are TRBV15 and TRBJ2-7; no reliable D call. Germline V gives CDR1 LNHNV, CDR2 YYDKDF (reference sequence). The CDR3 consists of 15 residues. Trimming took off 1 base at V and 3 bases at J, with 13 bases between the two ends. The CDR3 sequence: CATSRGHGGGYEQYF. The DNA for the CDR3 is TGTGCCACCAGCAGAGGGCATGGTGGTGGCTACGAGCAGTACTTC.

The gene calls are TRBV7-2 and TRBJ2-7; 7 nucleotides line up with TRBD2. This CDR3 comprises 13 residues. With 5 bases clipped from V and 2 bases from J, the junction kept 3 bases outside the gene matches. The germline V gene has CDR1 SGHTA and CDR2 FQGNSA. This chain's CDR3 is CASSRDYPYEQYF. The CDR3, as DNA: TGTGCCAGCAGCCGGGACTACCCCTACGAGCAGTACTTC.

The chain has TRBV5-6 and TRBJ1-2, with a weak D call TRBD1 (6 bases). The CDR3 spans 16 residues. CDR1 and CDR2 (germline): SGHDT, YYEEEE. The V end lost 0 bases, the J end lost 2 bases, and 14 bases lay between the germline ends. The CDR3 is CASSLVGWGQNYGYTF. CDR3 DNA: TGTGCCAGCAGCTTGGTAGGGTGGGGGCAAAACTATGGCTACACCTTC.

J is TRBJ2-3 and V is TRBV19, with a tentative D call TRBD2 (5 bases). This CDR3 comprises 14 residues. The V end lost 5 bases, the J end lost 1 base, and 10 bases lay between the germline ends. CDR1 is LNHDA, CDR2 SQIVND, per germline (reference sequence). CDR3 residues: CASSGGYRTDTQYF. CDR3 in DNA: TGTGCCAGTAGTGGAGGCTACCGCACAGATACGCAGTATTTT. The complete variable domain, with remaining parts taken from reference TRBV19 and TRBJ2-3, reads DGGITQSPKYLFRKEGQNVTLSCEQNLNHDAMYWYRQDPGQGLRLIYYSQIVNDFQKGDIAEGYSVSREKKESFPLTVTSAQKNPTAFYLCASSGGYRTDTQYFGPGTRLTVL.

V is TRBV10-3 and J is TRBJ1-5; D remains ambiguous. Germline assignment: CDR1 ENHRY and CDR2 SYGVKD. CDR3 length equals 14 residues. V lost 6 bases and J 5 bases, leaving 14 bases between the germline ends. CDR3 nucleotide sequence: TGTGCCATCAGGGATAACGGGTGGGATCAGCCCCAGCATTTT. It specifies CAIRDNGWDQPQHF.

The V call is TRBV4-1, the J call TRBJ1-2, with D hard to call. Germline CDR1 MGHRA, CDR2 YSYEKL. V was trimmed by 1 base and J by 2 bases, leaving 20 bases between them. This CDR3 spans 18 amino acids. The CDR3 sequence: CASSQVVALARKNYGYTF. The CDR3 DNA is TGCGCCAGCAGCCAAGTTGTAGCGTTAGCCCGAAAAAACTATGGCTACACCTTC.

The chain couples TRBV5-8 to TRBJ1-5; D possibly corresponds to TRBD1 (5 bases). Trimming removed 0 bases at V and 4 bases at J, with 14 bases between. Per germline, CDR1 SGHTS and CDR2 YDEGEE. This CDR3 region has 16 residues. Here the CDR3 reads CASSLGEGNVNQPQHF. The CDR3 DNA reads TGTGCCAGCAGCTTGGGGGAGGGGAATGTGAATCAGCCCCAGCATTTT.

The rearrangement uses TRBV11-2 and TRBJ2-7, with D unclear. The CDR3 extends over 12 amino acids. The germline V gene has CDR1 SGHAT and CDR2 FQNNGV. V was shortened by 0 bases and J by 6 bases, with 6 bases between the two germline ends. Here the CDR3 DNA reads TGTGCCAGCAGCTTAGACGTGCGCGAGCAGTACTTC. Amino acid sequence: CASSLDVREQYF.

The genes are TRBV29-1 and TRBJ2-7; 10 nucleotides agree with TRBD1. The CDR3 extends over 14 amino acids. Germline loops: CDR1 SQVTM, CDR2 ANQGSEA. The V gene end was trimmed by 4 bases and the J gene end by 6 bases; junction bases not matched to a gene: 9. DNA for the CDR3: TGCAGCGTTGCCCCGGGACAGGGGTTTCTCGAGCAGTACTTC. Residues: CSVAPGQGFLEQYF.

This chain uses TRBV4-2 with TRBJ1-2, with D possibly being TRBD1 (5 bases). This CDR3 comprises 14 residues. V lost 8 bases and J lost 4, with 17 bases in between. Germline lookup yields CDR1 LGHNA and CDR2 YNFKEQ. The CDR3 spells CASRPGTGGYGYTF. The CDR3 DNA reads as TGTGCCAGCCGTCCAGGGACGGGAGGCTATGGCTACACCTTC.

The rearrangement joins TRBV6-1 to TRBJ1-1; D gene unclear. The germline V and J ends were trimmed by 11 bases and 11 bases, with 27 bases remaining between them. The V gene's germline CDR1 is MNHNS and CDR2 SASEGT. The CDR3 runs to 14 residues. CDR3 in amino acids: CASTSPGPGDGAFF. The DNA of the CDR3 is TGTGCCTCTACGAGCCCCGGACCCGGGGATGGGGCTTTCTTT.

The gene calls are TRBV4-1 and TRBJ2-1, with 10 bases lining up with TRBD2. Germline assignment: CDR1 MGHRA and CDR2 YSYEKL. The CDR3 runs 16 residues. The J segment lost 4 bases and the V segment lost 0 bases, leaving 3 bases of the junction unmatched. Here the CDR3 reads CASSQDGTSEYNEQFF. Written as DNA, the CDR3 is TGCGCCAGCAGCCAAGATGGGACTAGCGAGTACAATGAGCAGTTCTTC.

V usage is TRBV18 and J usage is TRBJ2-7; 13 bases are shared with TRBD2. With 7 bases clipped from V and 2 bases from J, the junction kept 5 bases outside the gene matches. CDR1 and CDR2 from the germline V gene are KGHSH and LQKENI. There are 15 residues in the CDR3. In DNA, the CDR3 is TGTGCCAGCTACCCGGGACTAGCGGGGACCTACGAGCAGTACTTC. It codes for CASYPGLAGTYEQYF.

This sequence joins TRBV18 and TRBJ2-2; TRBD1 is a possible D gene (6 bases). Germline CDR1 and CDR2: KGHSH and LQKENI. The V end was cut by 7 bases, the J end by 4 bases, with 16 bases between. The length of the CDR3 is 15 residues. The CDR3 region is CASLSTGKLTGELFF. The CDR3 region has the DNA TGTGCCAGCTTATCGACAGGAAAACTCACCGGGGAGCTGTTTTTT. The full variable domain, in which reference TRBV18 and TRBJ2-2 provide the parts outside the CDR3, is NAGVMQNPRHLVRRRGQEARLRCSPMKGHSHVYWYRQLPEEGLKFMVYLQKENIIDESGMPKERFSAEFPKEGPSILRIQQVVRGDSAAYFCASLSTGKLTGELFFGEGSRLTVL.

The chain recombines TRBV4-2 with TRBJ1-5; TRBD1 agrees at 7 bases. Losses at the gene ends were 3 bases for V and 0 bases for J; bases not matched to a gene: 8. The CDR3 runs to 17 residues. Germline V gene data show CDR1 as LGHNA and CDR2 as YNFKEQ. CDR3 loop: CASSQAGTVYSNQPQHF. The CDR3 DNA reads TGTGCCAGCAGCCAGGCGGGGACAGTCTATAGCAATCAGCCCCAGCATTTT.